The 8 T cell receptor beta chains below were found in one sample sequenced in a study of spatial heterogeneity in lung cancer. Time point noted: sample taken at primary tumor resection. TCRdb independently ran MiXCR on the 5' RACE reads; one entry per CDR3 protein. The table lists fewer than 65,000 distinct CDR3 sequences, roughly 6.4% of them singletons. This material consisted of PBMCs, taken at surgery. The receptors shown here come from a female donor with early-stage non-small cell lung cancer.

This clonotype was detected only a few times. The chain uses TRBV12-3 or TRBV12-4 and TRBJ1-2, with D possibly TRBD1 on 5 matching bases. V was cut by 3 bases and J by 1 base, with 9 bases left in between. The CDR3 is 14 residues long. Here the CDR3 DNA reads TGTGCCAGCAGTTTGGGGCCGCTTAACTATGGCTACACCTTC. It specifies CASSLGPLNYGYTF.

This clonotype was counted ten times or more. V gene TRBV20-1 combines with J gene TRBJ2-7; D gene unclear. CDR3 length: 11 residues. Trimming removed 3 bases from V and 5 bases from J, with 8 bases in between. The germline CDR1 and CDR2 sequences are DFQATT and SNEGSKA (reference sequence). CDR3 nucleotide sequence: TGCAGTGCTAGTACCCCGGACGAGCAGTACGTC. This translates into CSASTPDEQYV.

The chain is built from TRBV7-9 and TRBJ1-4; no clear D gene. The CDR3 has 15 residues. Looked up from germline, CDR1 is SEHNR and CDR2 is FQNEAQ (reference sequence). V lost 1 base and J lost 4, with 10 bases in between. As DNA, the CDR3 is TGTGCCAGCAGCTTAGGCAGTGTTCTTAATGAAAAACTGTTTTTT. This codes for CASSLGSVLNEKLFF.

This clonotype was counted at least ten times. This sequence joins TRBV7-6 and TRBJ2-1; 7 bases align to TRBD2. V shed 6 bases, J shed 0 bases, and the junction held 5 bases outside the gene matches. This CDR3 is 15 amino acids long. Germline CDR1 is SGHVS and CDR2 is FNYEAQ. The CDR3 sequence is CASRPGGSSYNEQFF. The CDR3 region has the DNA TGTGCCAGCAGGCCCGGGGGGAGCTCCTACAATGAGCAGTTCTTC.

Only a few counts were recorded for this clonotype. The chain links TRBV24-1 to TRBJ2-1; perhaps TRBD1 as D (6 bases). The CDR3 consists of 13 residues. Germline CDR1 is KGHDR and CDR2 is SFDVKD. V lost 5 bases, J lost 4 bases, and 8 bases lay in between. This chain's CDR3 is CATSVTGYNEQFF. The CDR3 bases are TGTGCCACCAGTGTAACAGGGTACAATGAGCAGTTCTTC.

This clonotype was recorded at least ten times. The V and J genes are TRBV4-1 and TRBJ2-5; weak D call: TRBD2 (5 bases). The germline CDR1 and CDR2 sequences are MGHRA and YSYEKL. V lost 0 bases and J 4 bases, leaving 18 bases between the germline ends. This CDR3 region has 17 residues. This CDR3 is CASSQDRTAAGRETQYF. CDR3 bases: TGCGCCAGCAGCCAAGACCGGACGGCTGCTGGGAGAGAGACCCAGTACTTC.

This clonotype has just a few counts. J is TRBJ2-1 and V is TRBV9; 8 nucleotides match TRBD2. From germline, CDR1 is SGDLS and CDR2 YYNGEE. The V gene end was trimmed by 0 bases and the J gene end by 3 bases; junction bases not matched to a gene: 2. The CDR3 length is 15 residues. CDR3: CASSVVGTSYNEQFF. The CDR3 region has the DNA TGTGCCAGCAGCGTAGTAGGGACTAGCTACAATGAGCAGTTCTTC.

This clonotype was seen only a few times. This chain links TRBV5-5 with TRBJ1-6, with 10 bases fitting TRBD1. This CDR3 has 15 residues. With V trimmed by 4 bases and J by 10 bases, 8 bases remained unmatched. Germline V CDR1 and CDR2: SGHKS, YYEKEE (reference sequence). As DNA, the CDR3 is TGTGCCAGCAGCAGAACCGGGACAGGGGAGTCACCCCTCCACTTT. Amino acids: CASSRTGTGESPLHF. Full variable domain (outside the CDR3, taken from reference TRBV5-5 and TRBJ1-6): DAGVTQSPTHLIKTRGQQVTLRCSPISGHKSVSWYQQVLGQGPQFIFQYYEKEERGRGNFPDRFSARQFPNYSSELNVNALLLGDSALYLCASSRTGTGESPLHFGNGTRLTVT.